This T cell receptor beta chain is from a study of neurological immune-mediated disorders. General study points: HTLV-1-associated myelopathy showed the most TCR clonal expansion; multiple sclerosis the least, below healthy controls. The study found no CDR3 amino acid sequences shared by expanded clones across subjects, suggesting private repertoires in all groups.

Concerning this clonotype itself: Its target is not known.

Time point denoted: technical triplicate 3. The starting material, 2 million PBMCs stored at -80 C, gave rise to the unsorted libraries. CDR3 length: 12 amino acids. CDR1 and CDR2 (germline): KGHSH, LQKENI. V was cut by 3 bases and J by 7 bases, with 7 bases left in between. cDNA was made by 5'RACE with 10-nucleotide random UMIs. In TCRdb, the 5' RACE reads were re-called with MiXCR into one record per CDR3 protein. The table records about 44,000 distinct CDR3 sequences, roughly 21% of them present only once. The sequenced sample consisted of PBMCs. The receptor's source is a man between 60 and 75 years old with HTLV-1-associated myelopathy (HAM/TSP). V is TRBV18 and J is TRBJ2-1; no definite D call. The CDR3 region is CASSPIRNEQFF. In DNA, the CDR3 is TGTGCCAGCTCACCTATCCGGAATGAGCAGTTCTTC.